In its sample, the clone carrying this TCR beta chain was seen once. Produced via immunoSEQ multiplex PCR; TCRdb's table is partial and in-frame only. The repertoire holds around 60,000 clones, roughly 87% seen once, with 3.5% to 4.5% in the top ten. The data belong to a study of blood T cell repertoires in COVID-19. The V gene lost 1 base and the J gene lost 11 bases, with 12 bases spanning the gap. The CDR3 sequence is 13 residues long. From germline, CDR1 is LNHDA and CDR2 SQIVND (reference sequence). This TCR came from a man over 45 with active COVID-19. The sample taken for sequencing was peripheral blood. The chain has TRBV19 and TRBJ1-5; D not resolved. The CDR3, as DNA: TGTGCCAGTAGTATAGGCCCGGGCGGGACCCAGCATTTT. It translates to CASSIGPGGTQHF.